What follows are 14 T cell receptor beta chains derived from one specimen sequenced in a study of cytomegalovirus exposure and HLA in healthy donors. Assay: immunoSEQ multiplex PCR; the TCRdb copy retains only in-frame clones and omits some. Found here are about 64,000 clones, 90% to 95% of them singletons; the top ten hold about 6%. Sequencing was carried out using PBMCs. These receptors all come from a woman younger than 35 in good health and CMV-seropositive.

V is TRBV7-6 and J is TRBJ2-7, with 9 bases identical to TRBD2. The CDR3 sequence is 18 residues long. V lost 1 base to trimming and J lost 3 bases; unmatched junction nucleotides: 13. The germline CDR1 and CDR2 sequences are SGHVS and FNYEAQ. This CDR3 reads CASSLGSFAGGKLYEQYF. In DNA, the CDR3 is TGTGCCAGCAGCTTAGGATCCTTCGCGGGAGGGAAACTCTACGAGCAGTACTTC. The whole variable domain, filled in from reference TRBV7-6 and TRBJ2-7, reads GAGVSQSPRYKVTKRGQDVALRCDPISGHVSLYWYRQALGQGPEFLTYFNYEAQQDKSGLPNDRFSAERPEGSISTLTIQRTEQRDSAMYRCASSLGSFAGGKLYEQYFGPGTRLTVT.

CDR3 in DNA: TGTGCCAGCAGCATACAGGGCATTAATGAAGCTTTCTTT. Its protein is CASSIQGINEAFF. The V call is TRBV5-4, the J call TRBJ1-1; D perhaps matches TRBD1 (6 bases). The germline V and J ends were trimmed by 4 bases and 7 bases, with 14 bases remaining between them. Germline V gene data show CDR1 as SGHNT and CDR2 as YYREEE (reference sequence). The CDR3 is 13 amino acids.

The chain employs TRBV5-6 and TRBJ2-2; a possible D gene is TRBD1 (5 bases). The CDR3 runs to 16 residues. V was cut by 4 bases and J by 0 bases, with 13 bases left in between. CDR1 is SGHDT, CDR2 YYEEEE, per germline. DNA for the CDR3: TGTGCCAGCAGCCTAGGGGTAAGCCCGAACACCGGGGAGCTGTTTTTT. This codes for CASSLGVSPNTGELFF. Together with reference TRBV5-6 and TRBJ2-2, the CDR3 gives the full variable domain: DAGVTQSPTHLIKTRGQQVTLRCSPKSGHDTVSWYQQALGQGPQFIFQYYEEEERQRGNFPDRFSGHQFPNYSSELNVNALLLGDSALYLCASSLGVSPNTGELFFGEGSRLTVL.

The V and J genes are TRBV5-1 and TRBJ1-1, with 7 nucleotides matching TRBD1. CDR1 and CDR2 from the germline V gene are SGHRS and YFSETQ. The CDR3 has 12 amino acids. V lost 2 bases to trimming and J lost 6 bases; unmatched junction nucleotides: 1. The DNA for the CDR3 is TGCGCCAGCAGCTTTACAGGGGCTGAAGCTTTCTTT. Translating it yields CASSFTGAEAFF.

The CDR3 DNA is TGTGCCAGCAGTCCTACAGGGGCTGGGGCCAACGTCCTGACTTTC. It translates to CASSPTGAGANVLTF. The chain uses TRBV7-2 and TRBJ2-6; TRBD1 matches at 7 bases. CDR3 size: 15 residues. With V trimmed by 6 bases and J by 2 bases, 4 bases remained unmatched. The V gene's germline CDR1 is SGHTA and CDR2 FQGNSA.

The rearrangement uses TRBV7-2 and TRBJ2-2, with D perhaps matching TRBD2 (5 bases). There are 14 residues in the CDR3. V lost 0 bases, J lost 6 bases, and 8 bases lay in between. Germline V gene data show CDR1 as SGHTA and CDR2 as FQGNSA. The CDR3 DNA sequence: TGTGCCAGCAGCTTAGCCCGGGAAGCCGGGGAGCTGTTTTTT. This codes for CASSLAREAGELFF.

CDR3 nucleotides: TGTGCCAGCAGCTCGACCCCGGGACAGGGTATCGAAAAACTGTTTTTT. Translation: CASSSTPGQGIEKLFF. The rearrangement uses TRBV5-5 and TRBJ1-4; 9 bases agree with TRBD1. This CDR3 is built from 16 residues. Germline CDR1 reads SGHKS; CDR2 reads YYEKEE (reference sequence). V lost 3 bases and J lost 8; bases outside the gene matches: 11.

As to this clone: The same CDR3 can be traced to other DNA sequences in this sample. The chain combines TRBV29-1 with TRBJ2-7; D gene unclear. CDR1 is SQVTM and CDR2 is ANQGSEA in the germline V gene. V was clipped by 3 bases and J by 3 bases, with 9 bases between them. CDR3 size: 12 residues. This CDR3 reads CSVELTDYEQYF. CDR3 sequence (DNA): TGCAGCGTTGAGCTAACAGACTACGAGCAGTACTTC.

V gene TRBV9 combines with J gene TRBJ2-7; D unresolved. Germline CDR1 SGDLS, CDR2 YYNGEE. The ends were cut back, 0 bases at V and 0 bases at J, with 10 bases in the middle. There are 15 residues in the CDR3. The CDR3 loop is CASSVDYGSSYEQYF. The CDR3 DNA follows: TGTGCCAGCAGCGTAGACTACGGGTCCTCCTACGAGCAGTACTTC.

The rearrangement uses TRBV1 and TRBJ2-3; TRBD2 is the table's D call and was not checked against the DNA. TRBV1 is reported as a pseudogene. The CDR3 is made up of 16 amino acids. CDR3 sequence: CTSSRGLAGSTDTQYF. The DNA of the CDR3 is TGCACCAGCAGCCGAGGCCTAGCGGGGAGCACAGATACGCAGTATTTT.

The sample holds a few counts of this clone. The rearrangement joins TRBV4-1 to TRBJ2-3; D might be TRBD2 (7 bases). Between the trimmed V and J ends, which lost 4 bases and 2 bases, there was a span of 19 bases. CDR1 MGHRA and CDR2 YSYEKL come from the germline V gene. The length of the CDR3 is 17 residues. This CDR3 reads CASSLQGIAGNTDTQYF. The CDR3 nucleotides are TGCGCCAGCAGCCTTCAGGGGATAGCGGGTAACACAGATACGCAGTATTTT.

The chain employs TRBV25-1 and TRBJ2-2, with D possibly being TRBD1 (6 bases). V shed 6 bases and J shed 0 bases, with 11 bases lying between them. This CDR3 has 15 residues. From germline, CDR1 is MGHDK and CDR2 SYGVNS. The CDR3 sequence is CASSLTGANTGELFF. In nucleotides, the CDR3 is TGTGCCAGCAGCCTGACAGGCGCGAACACCGGGGAGCTGTTTTTT.

This chain joins TRBV7-8 and TRBJ2-1, with 12 bases fitting TRBD2. Germline V gene lookup returns CDR1 SGHVS and CDR2 FQNEAQ. The trim removed 5 bases at V and 4 bases at J, leaving 3 bases unmatched. This CDR3 is 15 amino acids long. For the CDR3, the DNA is TGTGCCAGCAGCCGCGGACTAGCGGGATACAATGAGCAGTTCTTC. It translates to CASSRGLAGYNEQFF.

The DNA for the CDR3 is TGTGCCAGCAGCTCCCCGGAGGGCAGGGAAACAGATACGCAGTATTTT. Amino acids: CASSSPEGRETDTQYF. J is TRBJ2-3 and V is TRBV7-9; a possible D gene is TRBD2 (6 bases). Between the trimmed V and J ends, which lost 4 bases and 3 bases, there was a span of 17 bases. The CDR3 is 16 amino acids. CDR1 and CDR2 from the germline V gene are SEHNR and FQNEAQ (reference sequence).